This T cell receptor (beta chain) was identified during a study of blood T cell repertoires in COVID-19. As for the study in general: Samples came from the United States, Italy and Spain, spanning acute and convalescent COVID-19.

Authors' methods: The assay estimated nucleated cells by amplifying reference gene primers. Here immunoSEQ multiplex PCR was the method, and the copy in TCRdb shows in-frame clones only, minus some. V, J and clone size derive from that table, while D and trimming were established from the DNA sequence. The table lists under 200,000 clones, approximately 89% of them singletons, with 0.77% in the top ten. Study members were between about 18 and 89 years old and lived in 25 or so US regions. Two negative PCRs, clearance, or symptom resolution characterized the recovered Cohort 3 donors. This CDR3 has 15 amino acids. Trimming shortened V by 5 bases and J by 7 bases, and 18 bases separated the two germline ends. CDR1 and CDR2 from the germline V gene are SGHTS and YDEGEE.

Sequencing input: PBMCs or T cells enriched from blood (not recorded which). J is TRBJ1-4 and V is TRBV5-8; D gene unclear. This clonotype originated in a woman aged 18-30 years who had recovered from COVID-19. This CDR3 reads CASSSRSREGEKLFF. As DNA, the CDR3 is TGTGCCAGCAGTTCGAGGAGTAGAGAAGGTGAAAAACTGTTTTTT.